A selection of T cell receptor beta chains follows, all from one sample in a study of T cell repertoires in cytomegalovirus infection. TCRdb called the reads again in MiXCR, with one record for every CDR3 protein. The sample carries about 250,000 distinct CDR3 sequences, more than 9% recorded once. What was sequenced was PBMCs. Receptors were obtained from a human donor in good health (CMV status not recorded). Some clones in this sample may be carry-over from other donors' samples. The CDR3 runs from the conserved cysteine through the conserved F or W.

v_gene: TRBV7-2
CDR3aa: CASSPRGGASTGELFF

v_gene: TRBV7-2
CDR3aa: CASSLAGPEGTQYF

v_gene: TRBV30
CDR3aa: CAWVVGQKNTEAFF

v_gene: TRBV7-9
CDR3aa: CASSFVGQGTDTQYF

v_gene: TRBV14
CDR3aa: CASSLSGRASSEQFF

v_gene: TRBV6-5
CDR3aa: CASSLQGRYEQYF

v_gene: TRBV28
CDR3aa: CASSLGAAQYF

v_gene: TRBV28
CDR3aa: CASSLTGTGVLYEQYF

v_gene: TRBV12-3/TRBV12-4
CDR3aa: CASSEIQGVTGETQYF

v_gene: TRBV7-2
CDR3aa: CASSLQLISYEQYF

v_gene: TRBV20-1
CDR3aa: CSAGGGAETQYF

v_gene: TRBV7-2
CDR3aa: CASSPELAGGVETQYF

v_gene: TRBV7-2
CDR3aa: CASSLIAGGTDTQYF

v_gene: TRBV7-9
CDR3aa: CASSLRGTANTEAFF

v_gene: TRBV20-1
CDR3aa: CSARTPGYNEQFF

v_gene: TRBV6-4
CDR3aa: CASSVSTGDYGYTF

v_gene: TRBV6-1
CDR3aa: CASSRGTDYGYTF

v_gene: TRBV7-2
CDR3aa: CASSLIEAGTYEQYF

v_gene: TRBV6-6
CDR3aa: CASRSRVSGLGGNQPQHF

v_gene: TRBV7-8
CDR3aa: CASSLRGFSSYNEQFF

v_gene: TRBV28
CDR3aa: CASRGGQGAPNQPQHF

v_gene: TRBV12-3/TRBV12-4
CDR3aa: CASSARDRGSDTGELFF

v_gene: TRBV7-3
CDR3aa: CASSPSSGGELFF

v_gene: TRBV19
CDR3aa: CATRTGNYEQYF

v_gene: TRBV20-1
CDR3aa: CSASSGEGFYEQYF

v_gene: TRBV6-1
CDR3aa: CASSYGRGDQETQYF

v_gene: TRBV7-2
CDR3aa: CASSLDSGGRYGGDTEAFF

v_gene: TRBV19
CDR3aa: CASINIGQYQPQHF

v_gene: TRBV28
CDR3aa: CASTLNSNYEQYF

v_gene: TRBV20-1
CDR3aa: CSADHFGSGNEQFF

v_gene: TRBV7-2
CDR3aa: CASSSRPGGDVHEQYF

v_gene: TRBV11-1
CDR3aa: CASSTQGMETQYF

v_gene: TRBV9
CDR3aa: CASSASPNIIYEQYF

v_gene: TRBV6-1
CDR3aa: CASSWVGASHEQYF

v_gene: TRBV29-1
CDR3aa: CSVPDVNEQFF

v_gene: TRBV7-2
CDR3aa: CASSPQPGPGQPQHF

v_gene: TRBV12-3/TRBV12-4
CDR3aa: CASSVLGDIQYF

v_gene: TRBV7-2
CDR3aa: CASSPRTSGSPGELFF

v_gene: TRBV6-2/TRBV6-3
CDR3aa: CASSGTEETQYF

v_gene: TRBV6-1
CDR3aa: CASRAGTGQETQYF

v_gene: TRBV7-6
CDR3aa: CASSLYPKEKLFF

v_gene: TRBV28
CDR3aa: CASSDPGDYNEQFF

v_gene: TRBV12-3/TRBV12-4
CDR3aa: CASRPLQGSTEAFF

v_gene: TRBV7-8
CDR3aa: CASSLSSVRSGLASGQETQYF

v_gene: TRBV29-1
CDR3aa: CSVSSGDMRTDTQYF

v_gene: TRBV11-3
CDR3aa: CASSLGRDGSTDTQYF

v_gene: TRBV28
CDR3aa: CASQAGPGRGSWEETQYF

v_gene: TRBV11-3
CDR3aa: CASSIGLAGRYEQYF

v_gene: TRBV20-1
CDR3aa: CSASPSGLYNEQFF

v_gene: TRBV2
CDR3aa: CARGPTGLVNTEAFF

v_gene: TRBV29-1
CDR3aa: CSVWLGGAAYEQYF

v_gene: TRBV25-1
CDR3aa: CASSRGLGGYTF

v_gene: TRBV7-2
CDR3aa: CASSFGTGGNQPQHF

v_gene: TRBV7-2
CDR3aa: CASSPGGPYEQYF

v_gene: TRBV19
CDR3aa: CASSTGIITGELFF

v_gene: TRBV12-3/TRBV12-4
CDR3aa: CASSLAWGDVNTDTQYF

v_gene: TRBV11-3
CDR3aa: CASSFDQRSENIQYF